The next 16 T cell receptor beta chains were all read from a single sample in a study of shared clonotypes between healthy human individuals. Some clones are missing from TCRdb's copy, which holds only in-frame ones; the method was immunoSEQ multiplex PCR. The data show roughly 500,000 clones, 70% to 85% seen once. The source material was PBMCs. The origin of the receptors is a woman aged 40 to 49 in good health. Some clones in this sample may be carry-over from other donors' samples.

The chain couples TRBV30 to TRBJ1-1; D is ambiguous. This CDR3 region has 13 residues. Germline CDR1 is GTSNPN and CDR2 is SVGIG (reference sequence). V shed 6 bases and J shed 0 bases, with 11 bases lying between them. CDR3: CACVQQMNTEAFF. Here the CDR3 DNA reads TGTGCCTGCGTACAGCAGATGAACACTGAAGCTTTCTTT.

DNA for the CDR3: TGTGCCAGTAGTATTCCAGGAGATAATGAAAAACTGTTTTTT. This sequence encodes CASSIPGDNEKLFF. This chain links TRBV19 with TRBJ1-4; the D is unclear. Germline CDR1 reads LNHDA; CDR2 reads SQIVND (reference sequence). CDR3 length: 14 residues. Deletions cut 3 bases from V and 4 bases from J, with 9 bases between.

This clone was observed a few times. The chain has TRBV7-2 and TRBJ2-7; D gene unclear. Germline V gene lookup returns CDR1 SGHTA and CDR2 FQGNSA. CDR3 length: 17 residues. V lost 5 bases and J lost 1, with 21 bases in between. CDR3 nucleotides: TGTGCCAGCAGCGTCACCAGGTGGGCTTCAAGGTCCTACGAGCAGTACTTC. It specifies CASSVTRWASRSYEQYF.

The J gene is TRBJ2-7, the V gene TRBV19; D might be TRBD1 (6 bases). The CDR3 spans 17 residues. Per germline, CDR1 LNHDA and CDR2 SQIVND (reference sequence). V lost 3 bases and J lost 0, with 18 bases in between. DNA of the CDR3: TGTGCCAGTAGTATCCGGGGTCCCATACAGGGCTCCTACGAGCAGTACTTC. Translating gives CASSIRGPIQGSYEQYF. The variable domain in full, completed from reference TRBV19 and TRBJ2-7, reads DGGITQSPKYLFRKEGQNVTLSCEQNLNHDAMYWYRQDPGQGLRLIYYSQIVNDFQKGDIAEGYSVSREKKESFPLTVTSAQKNPTAFYLCASSIRGPIQGSYEQYFGPGTRLTVT.

V is TRBV20-1 and J is TRBJ2-7; no clear D. Germline assignment: CDR1 DFQATT and CDR2 SNEGSKA (reference sequence). V gave up 3 bases and J gave up 2 bases, with 5 bases separating them. The CDR3 has 11 residues. The CDR3 is CSASSTYEQYF. CDR3 sequence (DNA): TGCAGTGCTAGCAGTACCTACGAGCAGTACTTC.

Regarding this clone: Other DNA sequences in this specimen translate into the identical CDR3. This rearrangement joins TRBV4-2 to TRBJ2-7, with 11 bases that match TRBD2. Losses at the gene ends were 0 bases for V and 2 bases for J; bases not matched to a gene: 6. Germline V gene sequence: CDR1 LGHNA, CDR2 YNFKEQ. This CDR3 is built from 17 residues. CDR3 in amino acids: CASSQDRVAGGPYEQYF. CDR3 in DNA: TGTGCCAGCAGCCAAGATCGGGTAGCGGGAGGGCCCTACGAGCAGTACTTC.

This clone was recorded a few times. The chain combines TRBV4-1 with TRBJ1-1; 9 nucleotides match TRBD1. The germline CDR1 and CDR2 sequences are MGHRA and YSYEKL. V trimming: 0 bases; J trimming: 7 bases; junction bases outside the gene matches: 9. The CDR3 length is 16 residues. This CDR3 reads CASSQDPGTGRLEAFF. CDR3 bases: TGCGCCAGCAGCCAAGACCCCGGGACAGGGAGGCTTGAAGCTTTCTTT.

Comment on this clone: Different DNA sequences within this sample yield the same CDR3. The V call is TRBV5-1, the J call TRBJ2-1; D call uncertain. Trimming shortened V by 2 bases and J by 0 bases, and 6 bases separated the two germline ends. The germline CDR1 and CDR2 sequences are SGHRS and YFSETQ. This CDR3 comprises 14 residues. DNA of the CDR3: TGCGCCAGCAGCTTAAGCGACTCCTACAATGAGCAGTTCTTC. The encoded protein is CASSLSDSYNEQFF.

V and J are TRBV7-2 and TRBJ2-7; D may correspond to TRBD1 or TRBD2 (5 bases each). There are 13 residues in the CDR3. V lost 5 bases and J lost 5, with 13 bases in between. The V gene's germline CDR1 is SGHTA and CDR2 FQGNSA. In DNA form, the CDR3 reads TGTGCCAGCAGCCCCGGGGCCGCCAACGAGCAGTACTTC. This encodes CASSPGAANEQYF.

V and J are TRBV14 and TRBJ1-2, with 7 bases aligning to TRBD1. Germline CDR1 and CDR2: SGHDN and FVKESK. This CDR3 has 15 amino acids. With 4 bases clipped from V and 4 bases from J, the junction kept 9 bases outside the gene matches. Written as DNA, the CDR3 is TGTGCCAGCAGCCGAAGGGGCAGGGGGGCCTATGGCTACACCTTC. It translates to CASSRRGRGAYGYTF.

This clone has at least ten counts. The identical CDR3 is also encoded by other nucleotide sequences in the sample. The chain is built from TRBV2 and TRBJ2-5; TRBD1 agrees at 7 bases. V lost 10 bases, J lost 5 bases, and 4 bases stayed unmatched. CDR3 length: 11 amino acids. Germline V CDR1 and CDR2: SNHLY, FYNNEI. The CDR3 reads CAIRDSETQYF. The CDR3 DNA reads as TGTGCCATACGGGACAGTGAGACCCAGTACTTC.

The chain couples TRBV13 to TRBJ2-1, with 11 bases identical to TRBD2. CDR1 is PRHDT and CDR2 is FYEKMQ in the germline V gene (reference sequence). CDR3 size: 19 residues. Trimming took 4 bases from V and 0 from J; bases not matched to a gene: 11. This chain's CDR3 is CASSSRGLADPSSYNEQFF. The CDR3, as DNA: TGTGCCAGCAGCTCACGGGGACTAGCGGACCCTAGCTCCTACAATGAGCAGTTCTTC.

The V call is TRBV5-4, the J call TRBJ1-2, with D perhaps TRBD1 (6 bases). Trimming shortened V by 2 bases and J by 3 bases, and 11 bases separated the two germline ends. The CDR3 contains 14 residues. Germline loops: CDR1 SGHNT, CDR2 YYREEE (reference sequence). CDR3 in amino acids: CASSLQGGDYGYTF. The CDR3 nucleotides are TGTGCCAGCAGCTTACAGGGAGGGGACTATGGCTACACCTTC. The variable domain in full, with the rest retrieved from reference TRBV5-4 and TRBJ1-2, is ETGVTQSPTHLIKTRGQQVTLRCSSQSGHNTVSWYQQALGQGPQFIFQYYREEENGRGNFPPRFSGLQFPNYSSELNVNALELDDSALYLCASSLQGGDYGYTFGSGTRLTVV.

The CDR3 protein is CASSYRSGSYEQYF. Written as DNA, the CDR3 is TGCGCCAGCAGCTACCGTAGCGGATCCTACGAGCAGTACTTC. This chain joins TRBV5-1 and TRBJ2-7; TRBD2 is a possible D gene (6 bases). V was pared by 3 bases and J by 1 base, with 11 bases between. The CDR3 is 14 amino acids. Germline assignment: CDR1 SGHRS and CDR2 YFSETQ.

With regard to this clone: The junction and the germline gene differ at one end; a read error may be behind it. The genes are TRBV7-7 and TRBJ1-4; unclear D gene. CDR1 is SSHAT, CDR2 FNYEAQ, per germline (reference sequence). The CDR3 is made up of 13 amino acids. CDR3 DNA: TGTGCTAGCAGCTTAGGTCCTAATGAAAAACTGTTTTTT. It yields the protein CASSLGPNEKLFF. Full variable domain (rest looked up from reference TRBV7-7 and TRBJ1-4): GAGVSQSPRYKVTKRGQDVTLRCDPISSHATLYWYQQALGQGPEFLTYFNYEAQPDKSGLPSDRFSAERPEGSISTLTIQRTEQRDSAMYRCASSLGPNEKLFFGSGTQLSVL.

This clone was picked up one time. V and J are TRBV6-5 and TRBJ1-6; TRBD1 aligns across 9 bases. V trimming: 4 bases; J trimming: 10 bases; junction bases outside the gene matches: 8. CDR1 and CDR2 (germline): MNHEY, SVGAGI. This CDR3 contains 15 residues. The CDR3 DNA follows: TGTGCCAGCAGTTTATGGGACAGGGTTCGGTCACCCCTCCACTTT. It codes for CASSLWDRVRSPLHF.